The TCR beta chain described here comes from a study of shared clonotypes between healthy human individuals. General study findings and limits: Compared with memory subsets, naive subsets generally had larger estimated richness. Between a handful of donors, naive CD4 clonotypes were shared at a level of roughly 5.5%.

The CDR3 runs 12 residues. CDR1 and CDR2 from the germline V gene are ENHRY and SYGVKD. Deletions cut 10 bases from V and 0 bases from J, with 6 bases between. Only in-frame clones appear in the TCRdb table, and some are missing; sequencing was by immunoSEQ multiplex PCR. Of around 690,000 clones in the sample, 90% were seen once. Turning to this clone: Its antigen remains unknown.

In CD8 memory, CD45RO+ cells were put together with CCR7-negative CD45RA+ TemRA cells. The source is a man younger than 30 in good health. Some clones in this sample may be carry-over from other donors' samples. What was sequenced was memory CD8+ T cells from PBMCs. Subset: CD45RO+ cells pooled with CCR7-negative TemRA cells. The V call is TRBV10-3, the J call TRBJ2-2; D may be TRBD2 (6 bases). The CDR3 reads CATSANTGELFF. CDR3 nucleotides: TGTGCCACTAGCGCGAACACCGGGGAGCTGTTTTTT.